This T cell receptor (beta chain) was obtained from a study of blood T cell repertoires in COVID-19. As processed by the authors: By means of reference gene primer amplification, nucleated cell counts were estimated. Assay used: immunoSEQ multiplex PCR; TCRdb lists only in-frame clones, some missing. The V and J calls and clone size come from that table; D and trimming were worked out from the DNA. The data hold roughly 180,000 clones, with more than 75% observed a single time. CDR3 length: 18 residues. V gave up 3 bases and J gave up 1 base, with 16 bases separating them. Germline V gene sequence: CDR1 SNHLY, CDR2 FYNNEI.

The sample consisted of peripheral blood. The receptor comes from a woman in her forties or fifties with active or convalescent COVID-19. The chain combines TRBV2 with TRBJ2-6; possible D gene TRBD2, 7 bases. The CDR3 DNA reads TGTGCCAGCAGTGAGATTCTGGGAGGGGGATCTGGGGCCAACGTCCTGACTTTC. Protein sequence: CASSEILGGGSGANVLTF.